The 20 T cell receptor beta chains given below trace back to one sample, sequenced in a study of T cell repertoires in cytomegalovirus infection. Their antigens are not known. TCRdb recomputed calls from the reads with MiXCR, one row per CDR3 protein. The repertoire holds about 60,000 distinct CDR3 sequences, with roughly a fifth as singletons. The sequenced sample was CD8+ T cells from cultured PBMCs, obtained from culture after CMV antigen stimulation. The receptors here all came from a human donor in good health (CMV status not recorded). Some clones in this sample may be carry-over from other donors' samples.

This clonotype was counted at least ten times. The J gene is TRBJ1-2, the V gene TRBV27; possible D gene TRBD1, 6 bases. CDR3 length equals 13 residues. Per the germline V gene, CDR1 is MNHEY and CDR2 is SMNVEV (reference sequence). Between the trimmed V and J ends, which lost 5 bases and 8 bases, there was a span of 15 bases. The DNA of the CDR3 is TGTGCCAGCAGTCGGGGGGCCGCCGTAGGCTACACCTTC. Translation gives CASSRGAAVGYTF.

The sample holds one count of this clonotype. The chain links TRBV7-6 to TRBJ2-1, with 8 bases lining up with TRBD2. This CDR3 is 16 amino acids long. The germline CDR1 and CDR2 sequences are SGHVS and FNYEAQ. Trimming removed 3 bases from V and 7 bases from J; junction bases left unmatched: 11. The DNA for the CDR3 is TGTGCCAGCAGCTTCCCCCCTACTAGCGGACAAAATGAGCAGTTCTTC. Its translation is CASSFPPTSGQNEQFF.

The V and J genes are TRBV12-3 or TRBV12-4 and TRBJ2-5; TRBD1 aligns across 8 bases. The CDR3 has 13 amino acids. The junction had 6 bases not matched to a gene; V was cut back by 7 bases and J by 5 bases. This CDR3 is CASIYTGGETQYF. In nucleotides, the CDR3 is TGTGCCAGCATCTACACAGGGGGGGAGACCCAGTACTTC.

This clonotype was found a few times. J is TRBJ2-1 and V is TRBV24-1; TRBD1 might be the D (5 bases). There are 13 residues in the CDR3. The V gene's germline CDR1 is KGHDR and CDR2 SFDVKD. The V gene lost 0 bases and the J gene lost 8 bases, with 7 bases spanning the gap. This CDR3 reads CATSDLQGDEQFF. CDR3 in DNA: TGTGCCACCAGTGATTTGCAGGGCGATGAGCAGTTCTTC.

This clonotype was detected a few times. The gene calls are TRBV15 and TRBJ1-3; the D is unclear. This CDR3 spans 15 amino acids. CDR1 is LNHNV, CDR2 YYDKDF, per germline (reference sequence). V was pared by 2 bases and J by 0 bases, with 8 bases between. The CDR3 is CATSRSTSSGNTIYF. The CDR3 DNA is TGTGCCACCAGCAGAAGTACGAGCTCTGGAAACACCATATATTTT.

This clonotype was seen only a few times. V and J are TRBV12-3 or TRBV12-4 and TRBJ2-3, with TRBD2 identical over 10 bases. CDR3 length: 15 residues. The V segment lost 6 bases and the J segment 0 bases; nucleotides outside the gene matches: 3. DNA for the CDR3: TGTGCCAGCAGCCCGACTAGCGGGAGCACAGATACGCAGTATTTT. It yields the protein CASSPTSGSTDTQYF.

The V gene is TRBV7-8, the J gene TRBJ2-1; a possible D gene is TRBD2 (6 bases). V shed 5 bases and J shed 7 bases, with 18 bases lying between them. CDR3 length equals 15 residues. Germline CDR1 SGHVS, CDR2 FQNEAQ. The DNA for the CDR3 is TGTGCCAGCAGCCCCTCTACGGGACTGAGAAATGAGCAGTTCTTC. Its translation: CASSPSTGLRNEQFF.

V and J are TRBV7-2 and TRBJ2-1, with TRBD1 matching over 7 bases. The CDR3 runs 16 residues. Germline values: CDR1 SGHTA, CDR2 FQGNSA. J was trimmed by 5 bases and V by 5 bases; bases with no gene match: 12. The CDR3 coding sequence is TGTGCCAGCAGCCATAGGGACAGTCTAGTTCACAATGAGCAGTTCTTC. Its protein is CASSHRDSLVHNEQFF. The variable domain in full, with the rest retrieved from reference TRBV7-2 and TRBJ2-1, is GAGVSQSPSNKVTEKGKDVELRCDPISGHTALYWYRQSLGQGLEFLIYFQGNSAPDKSGLPSDRFSAERTGGSVSTLTIQRTQQEDSAVYLCASSHRDSLVHNEQFFGPGTRLTVL.

This clonotype showed up just a few times. V gene TRBV12-3 or TRBV12-4 combines with J gene TRBJ1-3; the D gene is possibly TRBD1 (5 bases). V dropped 3 bases and J dropped 0 bases, with 6 bases sitting between them. The CDR3 length is 14 residues. The CDR3 spells CASSFGASGNTIYF. DNA of the CDR3: TGTGCCAGCAGTTTCGGGGCCTCTGGAAACACCATATATTTT.

This clonotype was seen repeatedly, ten times or more. This chain links TRBV7-2 with TRBJ2-2, with 7 bases fitting TRBD2. Trimming took 2 bases from V and 3 from J; bases not matched to a gene: 6. Per germline, CDR1 SGHTA and CDR2 FQGNSA. The CDR3 spans 16 residues. CDR3 DNA sequence: TGTGCCAGCAGCTTAAGAGGACTAGTCGACACCGGGGAGCTGTTTTTT. It yields the protein CASSLRGLVDTGELFF.

The chain is built from TRBV24-1 and TRBJ2-3; D unresolved. V shed 5 bases and J shed 2 bases, with 22 bases lying between them. There are 18 residues in the CDR3. CDR1 KGHDR and CDR2 SFDVKD come from the germline V gene. The CDR3 DNA follows: TGTGCCACCAGTGCCCTAGTAAAGGCAGGTCATTTCACAGATACGCAGTATTTT. It specifies CATSALVKAGHFTDTQYF.

This clonotype was recorded a few times. For the CDR3, the DNA is TGTGCCAGCAGCCCATTCCGGTTAACCCGACTAGCAAAAGAACCCTACGAGCAGTACTTC. Translation: CASSPFRLTRLAKEPYEQYF. V is TRBV11-3 and J is TRBJ2-7; 7 bases agree with TRBD2. The CDR3 extends over 20 amino acids. Trimming cost V 5 bases and J 2 bases; bases outside gene matches: 24. CDR1 is SGHNT and CDR2 is YENEEA in the germline V gene.

This clonotype was observed a handful of times. The V call is TRBV7-2, the J call TRBJ2-7; 13 bases align to TRBD2. The CDR3 spans 15 residues. Trimming cost V 3 bases and J 7 bases; bases outside gene matches: 6. The germline CDR1 and CDR2 sequences are SGHTA and FQGNSA. CDR3 in DNA: TGTGCCAGCAGCTTTGTGGAGACTAGCGGGGGGGAGCAGTACTTC. Translation: CASSFVETSGGEQYF.

This clonotype showed up many times. The genes are TRBV27 and TRBJ2-2; D gene uncertain. Germline CDR1 MNHEY, CDR2 SMNVEV (reference sequence). There are 12 residues in the CDR3. The ends were cut back, 4 bases at V and 5 bases at J, with 5 bases in the middle. The CDR3 nucleotides are TGTGCCAGCAGTTCTTGGACCGGGGAGCTGTTTTTT. Amino acid sequence: CASSSWTGELFF.

The gene calls are TRBV7-2 and TRBJ2-7, with a tentative D call TRBD1 (5 bases). From germline, CDR1 is SGHTA and CDR2 FQGNSA. This CDR3 has 14 residues. V shed 2 bases and J shed 7 bases, with 15 bases lying between them. The CDR3 bases are TGTGCCAGCAGCTTAACCCAGGGATCTAGAGAGCAGTACTTC. It translates to CASSLTQGSREQYF.

The CDR3 bases are TGTGCCAACCTTGCGGACCGGGACAGGGGGCGCACAGATACGCAGTATTTT. This encodes CANLADRDRGRTDTQYF. The chain employs TRBV2 and TRBJ2-3; TRBD1 matches at 12 bases. CDR1 is SNHLY and CDR2 is FYNNEI in the germline V gene. V was pared by 10 bases and J by 1 base, with 12 bases of the junction left unmatched. The CDR3 runs to 17 residues.

A few counts support this clonotype. For the CDR3, the DNA is TGTGCCAGCCTAGCGTCCTACAATGAGCAGTTCTTC. Protein sequence: CASLASYNEQFF. The chain employs TRBV7-6 and TRBJ2-1; D may be TRBD2 (6 bases). CDR1 and CDR2 from the germline V gene are SGHVS and FNYEAQ. The V end lost 8 bases, the J end lost 1 base, and 6 bases lay between the germline ends. CDR3 size: 12 residues. The full variable domain, in which reference TRBV7-6 and TRBJ2-1 provide the parts outside the CDR3, is GAGVSQSPRYKVTKRGQDVALRCDPISGHVSLYWYRQALGQGPEFLTYFNYEAQQDKSGLPNDRFSAERPEGSISTLTIQRTEQRDSAMYRCASLASYNEQFFGPGTRLTVL.

This sequence joins TRBV2 and TRBJ2-7; the D gene is possibly TRBD1 (5 bases). Germline assignment: CDR1 SNHLY and CDR2 FYNNEI. This CDR3 comprises 15 residues. Trimming removed 6 bases from V and 4 bases from J, with 19 bases in between. In DNA, the CDR3 is TGTGCCAGCAGCAGCACAGGCACCATTAATTACGAGCAGTACTTC. Its translation: CASSSTGTINYEQYF.

This clonotype has only a few counts. The V call is TRBV6-1, the J call TRBJ1-3, with D possibly being TRBD1 (5 bases). The V end was cut by 9 bases, the J end by 2 bases, with 17 bases between. The germline CDR1 and CDR2 sequences are MNHNS and SASEGT. This CDR3 region has 15 residues. This CDR3 reads CARSLGARTGNTIYF. As DNA, the CDR3 is TGTGCCAGAAGCCTCGGGGCGCGAACTGGAAACACCATATATTTT.

The V and J genes are TRBV6-5 and TRBJ1-4; 7 bases are shared with TRBD1. Trimming removed 2 bases from V and 4 bases from J; junction bases left unmatched: 7. The CDR3 is 16 residues long. Looked up from germline, CDR1 is MNHEY and CDR2 is SVGAGI. The CDR3 is CASSYVRTGVNEKLFF. In DNA form, the CDR3 reads TGTGCCAGCAGTTACGTCAGAACAGGGGTTAATGAAAAACTGTTTTTT.